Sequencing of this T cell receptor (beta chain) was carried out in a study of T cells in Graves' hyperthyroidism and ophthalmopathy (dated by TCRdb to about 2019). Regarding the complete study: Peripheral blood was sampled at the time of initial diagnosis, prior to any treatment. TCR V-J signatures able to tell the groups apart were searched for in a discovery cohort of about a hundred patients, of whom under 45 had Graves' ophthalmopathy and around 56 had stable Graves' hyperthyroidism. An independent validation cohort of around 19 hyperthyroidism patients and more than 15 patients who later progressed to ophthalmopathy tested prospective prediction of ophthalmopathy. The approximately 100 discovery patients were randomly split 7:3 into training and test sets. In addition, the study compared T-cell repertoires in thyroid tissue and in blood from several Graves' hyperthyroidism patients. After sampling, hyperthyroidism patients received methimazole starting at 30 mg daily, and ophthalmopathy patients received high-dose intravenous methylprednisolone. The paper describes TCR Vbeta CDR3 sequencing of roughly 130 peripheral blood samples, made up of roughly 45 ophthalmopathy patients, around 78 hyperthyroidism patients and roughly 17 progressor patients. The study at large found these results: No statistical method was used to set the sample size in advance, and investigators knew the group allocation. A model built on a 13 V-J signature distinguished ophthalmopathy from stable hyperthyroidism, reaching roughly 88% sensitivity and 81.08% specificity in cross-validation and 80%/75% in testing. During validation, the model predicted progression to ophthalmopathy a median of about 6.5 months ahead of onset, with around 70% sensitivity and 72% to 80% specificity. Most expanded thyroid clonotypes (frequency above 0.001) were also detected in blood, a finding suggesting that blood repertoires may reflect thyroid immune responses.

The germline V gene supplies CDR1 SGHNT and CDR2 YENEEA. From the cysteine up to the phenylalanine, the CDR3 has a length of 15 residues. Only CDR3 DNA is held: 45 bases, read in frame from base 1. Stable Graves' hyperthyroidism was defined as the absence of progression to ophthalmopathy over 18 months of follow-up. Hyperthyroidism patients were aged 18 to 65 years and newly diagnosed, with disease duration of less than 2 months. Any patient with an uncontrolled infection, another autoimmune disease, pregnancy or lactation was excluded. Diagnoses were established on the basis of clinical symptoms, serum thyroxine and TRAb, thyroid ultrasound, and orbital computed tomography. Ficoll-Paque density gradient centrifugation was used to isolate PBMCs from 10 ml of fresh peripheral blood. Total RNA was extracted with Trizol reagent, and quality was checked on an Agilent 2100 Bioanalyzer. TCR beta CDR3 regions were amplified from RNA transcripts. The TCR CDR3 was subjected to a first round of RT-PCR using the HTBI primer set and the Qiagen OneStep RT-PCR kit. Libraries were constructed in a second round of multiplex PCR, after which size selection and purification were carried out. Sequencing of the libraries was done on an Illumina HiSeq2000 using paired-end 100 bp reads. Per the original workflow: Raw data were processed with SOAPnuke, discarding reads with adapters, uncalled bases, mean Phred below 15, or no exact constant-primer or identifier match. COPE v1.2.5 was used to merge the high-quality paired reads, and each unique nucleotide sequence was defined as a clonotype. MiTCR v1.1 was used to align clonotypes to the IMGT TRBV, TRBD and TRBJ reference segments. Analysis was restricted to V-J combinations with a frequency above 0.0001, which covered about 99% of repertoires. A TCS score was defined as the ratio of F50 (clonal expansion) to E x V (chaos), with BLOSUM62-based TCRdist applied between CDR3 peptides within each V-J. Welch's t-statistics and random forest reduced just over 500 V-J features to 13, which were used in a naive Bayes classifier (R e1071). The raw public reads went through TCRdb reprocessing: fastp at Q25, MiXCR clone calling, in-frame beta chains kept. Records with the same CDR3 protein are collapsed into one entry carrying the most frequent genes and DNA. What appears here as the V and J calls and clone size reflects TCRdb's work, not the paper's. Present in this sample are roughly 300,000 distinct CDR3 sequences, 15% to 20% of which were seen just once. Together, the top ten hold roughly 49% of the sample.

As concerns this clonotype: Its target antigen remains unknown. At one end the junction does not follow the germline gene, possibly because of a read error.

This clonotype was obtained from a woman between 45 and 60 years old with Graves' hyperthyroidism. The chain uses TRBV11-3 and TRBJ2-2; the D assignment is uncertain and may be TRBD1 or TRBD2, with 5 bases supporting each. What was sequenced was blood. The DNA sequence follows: TGTGCCAGCAGCTTGGGACCCATCCACACCGGGGAGCTGCTTTTT. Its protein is CASSLGPIHTGELLF.